This passage covers 15 T cell receptor beta chains from one sample sequenced in a study of beta chain features in type 1 diabetes. Expressed TCRB transcripts were sequenced because the isolated RNA had all been reverse transcribed beforehand. Sequencing used immunoSEQ multiplex PCR; TCRdb keeps in-frame clones, though not all of them. The table shows 350,000 or so clones, with around 20% occurring only once. The sample was naive CD4+ T cells from blood. These receptors originate from a woman between 18 and 29 years old in good health.

The CDR3 DNA reads as TGTGCCTGGAGTGGTGTAGCGGGAGTGAGCACAGATACGCAGTATTTT. This gives the protein CAWSGVAGVSTDTQYF. This chain connects TRBV30 to TRBJ2-3; 9 bases match TRBD2. The CDR3 consists of 16 residues. Germline assignment: CDR1 GTSNPN and CDR2 SVGIG (reference sequence). Unmatched junction bases numbered 5, after V lost 1 base and J lost 0 bases.

This clone showed up just a few times. This chain connects TRBV7-9 to TRBJ2-3; D possibly corresponds to TRBD2 (6 bases). CDR1 is SEHNR, CDR2 FQNEAQ, per germline (reference sequence). V was shortened by 5 bases and J by 4 bases, with 16 bases between the two germline ends. The CDR3 totals 15 residues. CDR3 bases: TGTGCCAGCAGCGGAGGGACTTCGAAGCCAGATACGCAGTATTTT. Translating gives CASSGGTSKPDTQYF.

This clone turned up a few times. The chain joins TRBV11-2 to TRBJ1-1; D ambiguous. This CDR3 has 12 residues. V dropped 3 bases and J dropped 6 bases, with 8 bases sitting between them. CDR1 and CDR2 (germline): SGHAT, FQNNGV. The CDR3 DNA follows: TGTGCCAGCAGCTTCGAGGGCCCTGAAGCTTTCTTT. It is translated as CASSFEGPEAFF.

This clone has just a few counts. The chain couples TRBV30 to TRBJ1-6; D is undetermined. The V gene lost 2 bases and the J gene lost 10 bases, with 12 bases spanning the gap. Germline-derived CDR1 and CDR2 are GTSNPN and SVGIG (reference sequence). The CDR3 consists of 13 residues. The CDR3 nucleotides are TGTGCCTGGAGTAGCGGGAACGAGTCACCCCTCCACTTT. Translation: CAWSSGNESPLHF.

The chain has TRBV10-3 and TRBJ2-2, with D possibly matching TRBD1 (6 bases). CDR1 is ENHRY, CDR2 SYGVKD, per germline. CDR3 length equals 16 residues. V lost 6 bases to trimming and J lost 4 bases, with 18 bases between them. CDR3 DNA: TGTGCCATCAGCGGAAGCTCCGGGACAACCACCGGGGAGCTGTTTTTT. Its protein is CAISGSSGTTTGELFF.

The chain joins TRBV9 to TRBJ2-1; TRBD2 matches 7 bases. Germline CDR1 SGDLS, CDR2 YYNGEE. This CDR3 is 13 amino acids long. J lost 10 bases, V lost 3 bases, and 7 bases had no gene match. The CDR3 loop is CASSGRDYREQFF. Here the CDR3 DNA reads TGTGCCAGCAGCGGCCGGGACTATAGGGAGCAGTTCTTC.

CDR3 in amino acids: CATKRGTEAFF. CDR3 coding DNA: TGTGCCACCAAACGGGGGACTGAAGCTTTCTTT. This chain connects TRBV6-5 to TRBJ1-1; D is possibly TRBD1 (5 bases). Germline V gene sequence: CDR1 MNHEY, CDR2 SVGAGI. There are 11 residues in the CDR3. Between the trimmed V and J ends, which lost 10 bases and 5 bases, there was a span of 11 bases.

A few counts support this clone. The chain is built from TRBV6-5 and TRBJ2-1; TRBD1 matches 11 bases. The V gene's germline CDR1 is MNHEY and CDR2 SVGAGI. The length of the CDR3 is 15 residues. The V gene end was trimmed by 6 bases and the J gene end by 6 bases; junction bases not matched to a gene: 7. CDR3 region: CASRLDRGQVNEQFF. DNA for the CDR3: TGTGCCAGCAGGCTGGACAGGGGGCAGGTCAATGAGCAGTTCTTC.

This clone was seen only once. The chain joins TRBV11-2 to TRBJ2-7; D may be TRBD1 (5 bases). The V end lost 2 bases, the J end lost 3 bases, and 11 bases lay between the germline ends. Germline V gene data show CDR1 as SGHAT and CDR2 as FQNNGV. There are 14 residues in the CDR3. The CDR3 spells CASSLMTDNYEQYF. In DNA, the CDR3 is TGTGCCAGCAGCTTAATGACAGACAACTACGAGCAGTACTTC.

The chain uses TRBV18 and TRBJ2-2, with D possibly being TRBD2 (6 bases). The CDR3 runs to 16 residues. Deletions cut 6 bases from V and 2 bases from J, with 16 bases between. Germline V gene lookup returns CDR1 KGHSH and CDR2 LQKENI. The CDR3 reads CASSKTSPANTGELFF. Here the CDR3 DNA reads TGTGCCAGCTCGAAGACTAGTCCCGCTAACACCGGGGAGCTGTTTTTT.

V usage is TRBV18 and J usage is TRBJ1-5, with TRBD1 matching over 9 bases. With 4 bases clipped from V and 3 bases from J, the junction kept 1 base outside the gene matches. This CDR3 comprises 14 residues. Germline values: CDR1 KGHSH, CDR2 LQKENI. CDR3 sequence: CASSLQGANQPQHF. CDR3 sequence (DNA): TGTGCCAGCTCACTACAGGGGGCCAATCAGCCCCAGCATTTT.

CDR3 DNA: TGCAGCGTCTCTGACAGGGGATACGAGCAGTACTTC. Protein product: CSVSDRGYEQYF. The V gene is TRBV29-1, the J gene TRBJ2-7, with 8 bases aligning to TRBD1. V lost 6 bases and J lost 4; bases outside the gene matches: 5. The CDR3 spans 12 residues. Germline V gives CDR1 SQVTM, CDR2 ANQGSEA.

This clone was seen more than once but under ten times. The V gene is TRBV7-9, the J gene TRBJ1-2, with D unclear. V dropped 5 bases and J dropped 3 bases, with 13 bases sitting between them. The CDR3 sequence is 14 residues long. Germline V gene sequence: CDR1 SEHNR, CDR2 FQNEAQ (reference sequence). In DNA, the CDR3 is TGTGCCAGCAGCCCCCGAACAGAGCACTATGGCTACACCTTC. Translation gives CASSPRTEHYGYTF.

This clone was observed a handful of times. The chain links TRBV25-1 to TRBJ1-2; possible D gene TRBD1, 6 bases. CDR3 size: 13 residues. Trimming shortened V by 3 bases and J by 3 bases, and 8 bases separated the two germline ends. Germline V gene lookup returns CDR1 MGHDK and CDR2 SYGVNS. The DNA of the CDR3 is TGTGCCAGCAGTGATTACAGGGACTATGGCTACACCTTC. Amino acid sequence: CASSDYRDYGYTF.

The chain has TRBV30 and TRBJ1-5; D perhaps matches TRBD1 (6 bases). The germline V gene has CDR1 GTSNPN and CDR2 SVGIG (reference sequence). V lost 0 bases and J lost 1, with 7 bases in between. CDR3 length: 14 amino acids. The CDR3 region has the DNA TGTGCCTGGAGTGTACAGGGAAGCAATCAGCCCCAGCATTTT. Translation: CAWSVQGSNQPQHF.